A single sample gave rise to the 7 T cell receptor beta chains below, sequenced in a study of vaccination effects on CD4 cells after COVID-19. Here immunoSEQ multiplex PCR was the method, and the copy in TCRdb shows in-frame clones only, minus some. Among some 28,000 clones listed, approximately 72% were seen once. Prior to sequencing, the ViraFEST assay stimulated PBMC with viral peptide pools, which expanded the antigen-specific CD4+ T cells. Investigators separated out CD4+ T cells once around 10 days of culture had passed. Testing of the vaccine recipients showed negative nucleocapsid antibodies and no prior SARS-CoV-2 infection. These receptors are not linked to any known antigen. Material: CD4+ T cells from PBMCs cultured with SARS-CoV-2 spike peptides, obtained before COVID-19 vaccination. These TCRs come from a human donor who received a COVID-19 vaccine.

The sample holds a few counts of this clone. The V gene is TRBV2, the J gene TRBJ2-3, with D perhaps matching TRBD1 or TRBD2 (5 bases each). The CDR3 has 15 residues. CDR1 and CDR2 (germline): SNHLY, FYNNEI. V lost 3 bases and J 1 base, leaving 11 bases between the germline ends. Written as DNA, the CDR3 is TGTGCCAGCAGTGAGGGACCGAGGGGCACAGATACGCAGTATTTT. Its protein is CASSEGPRGTDTQYF.

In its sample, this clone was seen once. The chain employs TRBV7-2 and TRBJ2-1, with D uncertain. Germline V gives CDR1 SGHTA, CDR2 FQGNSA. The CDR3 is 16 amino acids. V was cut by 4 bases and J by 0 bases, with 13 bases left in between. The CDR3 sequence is CASSSLGRSSYNEQFF. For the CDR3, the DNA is TGTGCCAGCAGCTCCCTCGGACGAAGCTCCTACAATGAGCAGTTCTTC.

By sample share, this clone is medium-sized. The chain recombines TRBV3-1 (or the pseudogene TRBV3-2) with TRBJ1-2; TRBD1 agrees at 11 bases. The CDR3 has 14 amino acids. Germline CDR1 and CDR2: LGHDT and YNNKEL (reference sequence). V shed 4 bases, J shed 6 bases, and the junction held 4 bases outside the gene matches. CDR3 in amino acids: CASSLGQGADGYTF. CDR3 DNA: TGTGCCAGCAGCCTAGGACAGGGGGCAGATGGCTACACCTTC.

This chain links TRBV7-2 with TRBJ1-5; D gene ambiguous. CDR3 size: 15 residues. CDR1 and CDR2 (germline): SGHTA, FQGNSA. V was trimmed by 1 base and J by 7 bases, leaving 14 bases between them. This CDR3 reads CASSLDPGMRQPQHF. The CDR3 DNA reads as TGTGCCAGCAGCTTAGATCCAGGAATGCGCCAGCCCCAGCATTTT.

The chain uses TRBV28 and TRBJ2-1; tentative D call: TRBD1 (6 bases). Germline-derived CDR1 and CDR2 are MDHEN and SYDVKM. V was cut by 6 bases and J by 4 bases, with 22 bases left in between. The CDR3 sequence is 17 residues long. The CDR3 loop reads CASSPGGWTETYNEQFF. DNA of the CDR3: TGTGCCAGCAGCCCTGGGGGTTGGACAGAAACATACAATGAGCAGTTCTTC.

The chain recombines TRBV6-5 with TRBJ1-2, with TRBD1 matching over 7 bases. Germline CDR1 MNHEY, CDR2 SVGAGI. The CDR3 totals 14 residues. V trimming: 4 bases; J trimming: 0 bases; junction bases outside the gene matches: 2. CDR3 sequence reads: CASSWTGANYGYTF. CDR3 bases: TGTGCCAGCAGTTGGACAGGAGCTAACTATGGCTACACCTTC.

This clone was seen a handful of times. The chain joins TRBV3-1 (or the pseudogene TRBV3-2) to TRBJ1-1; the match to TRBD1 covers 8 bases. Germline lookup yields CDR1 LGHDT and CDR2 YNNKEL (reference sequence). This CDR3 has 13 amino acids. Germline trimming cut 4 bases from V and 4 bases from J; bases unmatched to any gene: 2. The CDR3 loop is CASSPGTGTEAFF. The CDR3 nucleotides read TGTGCCAGCAGCCCGGGGACAGGCACTGAAGCTTTCTTT.